This T cell receptor beta chain was identified in a study of blood T cell repertoires in COVID-19. Germline lookup yields CDR1 MGHDK and CDR2 SYGVNS. V was clipped by 4 bases and J by 1 base, with 8 bases between them. This CDR3 is 13 amino acids long. As processed by the authors: Quantification of nucleated cells was approximated via reference gene primer amplification. Sequencing used immunoSEQ multiplex PCR; TCRdb keeps in-frame clones, though not all of them. From that table come the V and J calls and clone size; the DNA was used to work out D and trimming. The sample has just over 250,000 clones; around 92% are singletons.

The chain combines TRBV25-1 with TRBJ2-7, with D possibly TRBD1 on 5 matching bases. This TCR was recovered from a person between 18 and 30 years old with COVID-19, enrolled during active disease. Input material: peripheral blood. This chain's CDR3 is CASSVRGSYEQYF. The CDR3 nucleotides read TGTGCCAGCAGTGTAAGGGGTTCCTACGAGCAGTACTTC.